This T cell receptor (beta chain) was identified during a study of blood T cell repertoires in COVID-19 (dated by TCRdb to about 2020). With respect to the entire study: Collaborator samples came from the United States, Italy and Spain and covered acute and convalescent phases of COVID-19. The material from the prospective study consisted of cDNA or gDNA derived from T cells, B-cell-depleted T cells, or PBMCs. Subjects who had been exposed to COVID-19, were actively infected with it, or had recovered from it provided the deeply sampled blood TCRbeta repertoires that made up the dataset. The repertoires were released in a freely available public database meant as a resource for research on the immune response to SARS-CoV-2. The samples were drawn from the first 160 participants of the ongoing ImmuneRACE study and from 1,200 or so subjects provided by 6 global collaborators. Sample metadata almost always included a de-identified subject ID, COVID-19 status, age in years and sex. Where available, HLA class I and class II types were taken from metadata supplied by the sample provider and were not determined by assay-based typing. Study-wide conclusions, independent of this receptor: How much clinical and demographic metadata was included differed by source and by participant, and the metadata was provided uncurated.

Whole blood was collected in K2EDTA tubes by collaborating institutions according to the institutions' own protocols. Collaborator samples were shipped for TCRbeta analysis as frozen whole blood, isolated PBMCs, or DNA extracted from either sample type. The immunoSEQ Assay, a bias-controlled multiplex PCR, was used to amplify TCRbeta CDR3 regions from genomic DNA. Regarding the original processing steps: The number of nucleated cells in each sample was estimated from the amplification of reference gene primers within the assay. To quantify the absolute abundance of each unique TCRbeta CDR3 rearrangement, sequence reads were collapsed and filtered. For each sample, productive Simpson clonality was calculated by taking the square root of Simpson's diversity index across productive rearrangements. TCRdb stores this immuneACCESS table with in-frame sequences only. Part of the clones is absent; in the studies checked, under half of the shortfall reflects unresolved V genes, and no reason is known for the rest. D and trimming were read from the DNA, whereas the V and J calls and clone size are those reported in that table. The sample profile shows 80,000 or so clones; 86% of them were found once. Roughly 2% of the sample is in the top ten clones.

With regard to this clone: The specificity of this receptor is unknown. Base qualities were left out, and no much larger clone turns up one base away.

The CDR3 spans 17 residues, from the cysteine through the phenylalanine. Only the CDR3 portion is preserved as DNA: 51 bases, with reading frame beginning at the first base. Germline trimming amounts to 1 base on V and 0 bases on J, with 8 as the count of junction bases outside the gene matches. The germline V gene provides CDR1 LGHNT and CDR2 FRNRAP. The clonotype originates from a woman in her sixties with acute or convalescent COVID-19. Recombination connected TRBV12-5 to TRBJ1-1, and 7 bases in between align with TRBD1. Sequenced: peripheral blood. This receptor has the CDR3 CASGLGGQRLMNTEAFF. Here is the DNA: TGTGCTAGTGGTTTGGGGGGACAGAGATTAATGAACACTGAAGCTTTCTTT.